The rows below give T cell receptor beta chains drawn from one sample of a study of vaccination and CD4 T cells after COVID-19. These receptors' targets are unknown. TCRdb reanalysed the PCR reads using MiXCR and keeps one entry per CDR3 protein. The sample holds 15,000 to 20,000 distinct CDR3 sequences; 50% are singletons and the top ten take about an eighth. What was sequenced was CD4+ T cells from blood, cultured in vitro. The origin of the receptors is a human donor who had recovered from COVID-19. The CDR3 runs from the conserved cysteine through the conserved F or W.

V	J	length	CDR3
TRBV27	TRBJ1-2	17	CASSLKAASDFNYGYTF
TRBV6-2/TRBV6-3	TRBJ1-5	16	CASSSSGTGRNQPQHF
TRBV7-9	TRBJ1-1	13	CASSLKGDGVAFF
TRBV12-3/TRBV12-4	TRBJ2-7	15	CASSLKGGEIYEQYF
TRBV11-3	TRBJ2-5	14	CASSSMIRRETQYF
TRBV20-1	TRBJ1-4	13	CSARRDELEKLFF
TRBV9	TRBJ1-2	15	CASGPGGANFYGYTF
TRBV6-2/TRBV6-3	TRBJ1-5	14	CASSYSGFTQPQHF
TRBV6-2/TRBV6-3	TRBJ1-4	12	CASRTGDEKLFF
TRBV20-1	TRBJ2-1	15	CSADTWITSDNEQFF
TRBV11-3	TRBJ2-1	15	CASSPQEVGDNEQFF
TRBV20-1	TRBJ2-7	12	CSASGQGPEQYF
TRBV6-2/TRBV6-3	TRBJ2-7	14	CASSLGGQVSEQYF
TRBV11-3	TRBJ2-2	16	CASSPGLARNTGELFF
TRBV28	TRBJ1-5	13	CASSFGGYQPQHF
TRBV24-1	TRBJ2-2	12	CATQENTGELFF
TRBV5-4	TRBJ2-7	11	CASSLSGEQYF
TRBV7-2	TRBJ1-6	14	CASSLAWVNSPLHF
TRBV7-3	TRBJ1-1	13	CASSLTGWGEAFF
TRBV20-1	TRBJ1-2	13	CSAVDPSSSGYTF
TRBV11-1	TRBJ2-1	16	CASSSPHYSSYNEQFF
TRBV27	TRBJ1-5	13	CASSLRRNQPQHF
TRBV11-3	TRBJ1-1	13	CASSLVQGAGAFF
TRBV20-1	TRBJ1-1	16	CSARDQVRSGRTEAFF
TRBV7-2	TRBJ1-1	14	CASSLVQGIGEAFF
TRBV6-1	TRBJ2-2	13	CASSDRDTGELFF
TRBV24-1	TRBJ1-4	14	CATSDEGASEKLFF
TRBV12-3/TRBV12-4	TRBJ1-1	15	CASSPLDRGDTEAFF
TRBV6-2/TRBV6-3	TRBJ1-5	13	CASSSGTSLPQHF
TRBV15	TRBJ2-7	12	CATEGPSYEQYF
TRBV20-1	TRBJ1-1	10	CSAPQGEAFF
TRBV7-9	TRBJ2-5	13	CASGPPSQETQYF
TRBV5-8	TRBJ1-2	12	CASSGGLYGYTF
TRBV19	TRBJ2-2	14	CASSQTSTTGELFF
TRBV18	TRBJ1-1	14	CASSLLGGETEAFF
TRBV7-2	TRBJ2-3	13	CASSLSGADTQYF
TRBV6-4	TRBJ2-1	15	CASSDQPTSYNEQFF
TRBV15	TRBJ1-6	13	CATRRDENSPLHF
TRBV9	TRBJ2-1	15	CASSASGTGPSEQFF
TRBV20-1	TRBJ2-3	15	CSAPRLAGVGDTQYF
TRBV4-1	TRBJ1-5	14	CASSYEPESQPQHF
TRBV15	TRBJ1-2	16	CATSRDRAGANYGYTF
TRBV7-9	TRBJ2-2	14	CASSPRPFTGELFF
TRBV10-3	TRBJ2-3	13	CAISEGTTDTQYF
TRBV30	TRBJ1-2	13	CAWRDSDFYGYTF